This is a list of T cell receptor beta chains from one sample in a study of T-cell memory formation after mild COVID-19. TCRdb recomputed calls from the 5' RACE reads with MiXCR, one row per CDR3 protein. The repertoire holds approximately 210,000 distinct CDR3 sequences, with about 10% as singletons. Input material: PBMCs or a T cell subset sorted from them (not recorded which). The receptor source for this set is a man younger than 30 who had mild COVID-19 (a few samples of this study predate the infection). Cell type and time point are not known. The CDR3 runs from the conserved cysteine through the conserved F or W. The D gene is left open where the match is weak. Where a row states a size, it is once, few, many or the class of an expanded clone; other rows omit it.

cdr3_nt cdr3_aa v_call d_call clone_size j_call
TGCAGTGCCCGGAGCCCCCGGGTGGCGGGGGGCTTTTACAATGAGCAGTTCTTC CSARSPRVAGGFYNEQFF TRBV20-1 TRBD2 few TRBJ2-1
TGTGCCAGCAGCCAAGCTGGGGGATCTGGAAACACCATATATTTT CASSQAGGSGNTIYF TRBV4-2 NA many TRBJ1-3
TGTGCCAGCAGCGCACGCGGGGGGGATGGCTACACCTTC CASSARGGDGYTF TRBV7-9 NA few TRBJ1-2
TGTGCCAGCAGCCCCAGAGGAGGTGGGACCTACGAGCAGTACTTC CASSPRGGGTYEQYF TRBV9 NA NA TRBJ2-7
TGCGCCAGCAGGACAGAGAACACTGAAGCTTTCTTT CASRTENTEAFF TRBV10-2 NA NA TRBJ1-1
TGTGCCATCGGTGGGCCCAAAAACATTCAGTACTTC CAIGGPKNIQYF TRBV10-3 NA many TRBJ2-4
TGCGCCAGCAGCCGCAATATACAGGGTAACACTGAAGCTTTCTTT CASSRNIQGNTEAFF TRBV4-3 NA NA TRBJ1-1
TGTGCCAGCAGCTCTCTCAGTGGAGAGGGACCTTTCTTT CASSSLSGEGPFF TRBV7-9 NA few TRBJ1-1
TGTGCCAGCAGCCGGGGGGGGTCAGGGGAGACCCAGTACTTC CASSRGGSGETQYF TRBV7-2 TRBD2 NA TRBJ2-5
TGCGCCAGCAGCCAAGACAGGGGAGGTTCTGGAAACACCATATATTTT CASSQDRGGSGNTIYF TRBV4-3 NA NA TRBJ1-3
TGTGCCAGCAGTTACCGCGGGCGGGGGGGCTATGGCTACACCTTC CASSYRGRGGYGYTF TRBV6-5 NA NA TRBJ1-2
TGCAGCGTTGAAGCGACAGGGGGCACAGATACGCAGTATTTT CSVEATGGTDTQYF TRBV29-1 TRBD1 many TRBJ2-3
TGTGCCAGCAGCCGAGGACAGGGGGAAACTGAAGCTTTCTTT CASSRGQGETEAFF TRBV7-9 TRBD1 NA TRBJ1-1
TGTGCCAGCAGTTACTCGCCCCCGGGACAGGGCTACGAGCAGTACTTC CASSYSPPGQGYEQYF TRBV6-6 TRBD1 NA TRBJ2-7
TGTGCTAGTGGTTTGTTGGGCGGGACCTCCTACGAGCAGTACTTC CASGLLGGTSYEQYF TRBV12-5 NA NA TRBJ2-7
TGTGCCAGCAGCTTAGGGTTTGGGACAGTGAACACTGAAGCTTTCTTT CASSLGFGTVNTEAFF TRBV11-2 TRBD1 few TRBJ1-1
TGTGCCAGCAGCTTAGAGCCGAATCAGCCCCAGCATTTT CASSLEPNQPQHF TRBV7-2 NA few TRBJ1-5
TGTGCCAGCAGTTACATCAGGGAAGCTGAGCAGTTCTTC CASSYIREAEQFF TRBV11-2 NA few TRBJ2-1
TGTGCCAGCAGCACTCGAGCCTTCACAGATACGCAGTATTTT CASSTRAFTDTQYF TRBV9 NA NA TRBJ2-3
TGTGCCATCAGAGACGCGGGACAGGGGGCTTTCTTT CAIRDAGQGAFF TRBV10-3 TRBD1 NA TRBJ1-1
TGTGCCAGCAGCCTGCTGGGGCGGGGGGGCCAAGATACGCAGTATTTT CASSLLGRGGQDTQYF TRBV7-2 TRBD2 many TRBJ2-3
TGCGCCAGCAGCCAATATGGGACTAGCGGGGGCCTGGAGACACAGTACTTC CASSQYGTSGGLETQYF TRBV4-1 TRBD2 few TRBJ2-5
TGTGCCAGCAGCCCCGCCAGCGGGGAGAGCAATGAGCAGTTCTTC CASSPASGESNEQFF TRBV5-4 TRBD2 few TRBJ2-1
TGTGCCAGCTCACCCAGCGGGACTAGCGGCACAGATACGCAGTATTTT CASSPSGTSGTDTQYF TRBV18 TRBD2 few TRBJ2-3
TGCAGTGCTGTCAGAGGAATGAACACTGAAGCTTTCTTT CSAVRGMNTEAFF TRBV20-1 NA few TRBJ1-1
TGCGCCAGCAGCCCGGGGGTGAGAGGGGACTCACCCCTCCACTTT CASSPGVRGDSPLHF TRBV5-1 NA many TRBJ1-6
TGTGCCAGCAGTTACAACAGGGGCCCCCAGTACTTC CASSYNRGPQYF TRBV6-5 TRBD1 many TRBJ2-5
TGCGCCAGCAGCCAAGGATGGGTCTCTGGAAACACCATATATTTT CASSQGWVSGNTIYF TRBV4-1 NA few TRBJ1-3
TGTGCCAGCAGCTTGACGGGCCCACGTGGACTAGCGGGGAAGGTAGATACGCAGTATTTT CASSLTGPRGLAGKVDTQYF TRBV7-2 TRBD2 many TRBJ2-3
TGTGCCAGCAGTTTGAGGGCGGGACTAGCGGGGAGTAACATTCAGTACTTC CASSLRAGLAGSNIQYF TRBV12-3/TRBV12-4 TRBD2 few TRBJ2-4
TGCGCCAGCAGCCCGGGACAGAGAAAGGAAGCTTTCTTT CASSPGQRKEAFF TRBV5-1 TRBD1 few TRBJ1-1
TGTGCCAGCAGTTCAAGCGATCGGCGACAGGGGTCCTACGAGCAGTACTTC CASSSSDRRQGSYEQYF TRBV7-8 TRBD1 NA TRBJ2-7
TGTGCCAGCAGGGTGGGACAGGTGAACACTGAAGCTTTCTTT CASRVGQVNTEAFF TRBV12-3/TRBV12-4 TRBD1 NA TRBJ1-1
TGTGCCAGCAGCCCAAGAGGCGGGGCGGAGACCCAGTACTTC CASSPRGGAETQYF TRBV9 NA NA TRBJ2-5
TGTGCCACCAGCAGCGGGGGGCGGGGGTGGCAAGAGACCCAGTACTTC CATSSGGRGWQETQYF TRBV15 NA few TRBJ2-5
TGTGCCAGCAGCGCCCGACTAGCTGTTACAGATACGCAGTATTTT CASSARLAVTDTQYF TRBV7-2 TRBD2 few TRBJ2-3